The sequence of this T cell receptor beta chain was determined in a study of metastatic and nonmetastatic thyroid tumors. Study context: Both malignant and benign thyroid patients supplied peripheral blood and tumor or nodule tissue samples, across which the repertoires of these patients were then compared. Study findings and constraints: Relative to benign nodules, malignant thyroid tumors were reportedly characterized by significantly elevated TCR beta diversity in blood and tumor.

Ten or more counts support this clone. Antigen: not known. A read error may explain this, as a much larger clone is one base away. No patient received treatment before thyroid surgery. This CDR3 comprises 17 residues. The germline CDR1 and CDR2 sequences are SGHAT and FQNNGV. TCRdb re-clonotyped the PCR reads via MiXCR. The data show 24,000 or so clones, with about 13% seen just once and more than 15% held by the top ten. The chain combines TRBV11-2 with TRBJ1-5; D unclear. The sample taken for sequencing was blood. The origin of this receptor is a female donor with papillary thyroid cancer or a benign thyroid nodule (not recorded which). Some clones in this sample may be carry-over from other donors' samples. CDR3 sequence reads: CASSLFGREVSNQSQHF. The CDR3, as DNA: TGTGCCAGCAGCCTCTTCGGGAGGGAAGTTAGCAATCAGTCCCAGCATTTT.